Below, 31 T cell receptor beta chains from the same sample are listed, as sequenced in a study of T cells in Graves' hyperthyroidism and ophthalmopathy. RNA transcripts yielded amplified TCR beta CDR3 regions. When the TCR CDR3 underwent first-round RT-PCR, the HTBI primer set was used. TCRdb fed the multiplex PCR reads into MiXCR, producing one record per CDR3 protein. Of about 210,000 distinct CDR3 sequences listed, around 17% were seen once; the top ten hold about 48%. The sequenced material came from blood. The receptor source for this set is a man in his forties with Graves' hyperthyroidism.

At least ten counts were recorded for this clonotype. J is TRBJ1-6 and V is TRBV28; no firm D call. The CDR3 runs to 12 residues. Trimming took off 1 base at V and 14 bases at J, with 9 bases between the two ends. Germline lookup yields CDR1 MDHEN and CDR2 SYDVKM. The CDR3 DNA reads as TGTGCCAGCAGTTTATATAAGAGGGCCCTCCACTTT. As protein: CASSLYKRALHF.

This clonotype was observed at least ten times. This chain uses TRBV5-1 with TRBJ2-7, with TRBD1 matching 12 bases. This CDR3 spans 15 amino acids. The germline CDR1 and CDR2 sequences are SGHRS and YFSETQ. V shed 4 bases and J 7 bases; nucleotides not matched to a gene: 9. For the CDR3, the DNA is TGCGCCAGCAGCCCAGGGACAGGGGGCGCGGGGGAGCAGTACTTC. This codes for CASSPGTGGAGEQYF.

This clonotype has ten or more counts. This chain links TRBV28 with TRBJ2-7, with 7 bases fitting TRBD2. CDR3 size: 14 residues. Losses at the gene ends were 6 bases for V and 4 bases for J; bases not matched to a gene: 9. CDR1 and CDR2 from the germline V gene are MDHEN and SYDVKM. The CDR3 bases are TGTGCCAGCAGCGCTGCGGGGAGGGATTACGAGCAGTACTTC. Residues: CASSAAGRDYEQYF.

This clonotype was seen a few times. The chain uses TRBV7-9 and TRBJ1-1, with a tentative D call TRBD1 (5 bases). Germline CDR1 SEHNR, CDR2 FQNEAQ (reference sequence). The ends were cut back, 8 bases at V and 4 bases at J, with 14 bases in the middle. The CDR3 sequence is 13 residues long. This CDR3 is CASSKQGTTEAFF. CDR3 sequence (DNA): TGTGCCAGCTCCAAGCAGGGCACCACTGAAGCTTTCTTT.

Regarding this clonotype: The junction does not match germline at one end; this may be a read error. This rearrangement joins TRBV7-2 to TRBJ1-3; possible D gene TRBD1, 6 bases. CDR1 is SGHTA, CDR2 FQGNSA, per germline. This CDR3 is built from 14 residues. CDR3 bases: TGTGCCAGCAGCCAAGACAGGCCGGGAAGCACCATATATTTT. It translates to CASSQDRPGSTIYF.

The chain couples TRBV5-1 to TRBJ2-1, with 10 positions matching TRBD2. The J segment lost 6 bases and the V segment lost 5 bases, leaving 11 bases of the junction unmatched. Germline CDR1 SGHRS, CDR2 YFSETQ. The CDR3 is 16 amino acids. CDR3 amino acids: CASSPDSGRAFNEQFF. In nucleotides, the CDR3 is TGCGCCAGCAGTCCAGACAGCGGGAGGGCCTTCAATGAGCAGTTCTTC.

This clonotype showed up just a few times. J is TRBJ2-1 and V is TRBV2, with unresolved D. Germline V gene sequence: CDR1 SNHLY, CDR2 FYNNEI. Between the trimmed V and J ends, which lost 5 bases and 0 bases, there was a span of 11 bases. The CDR3 is 15 residues long. This CDR3 reads CASSPQINSYNEQFF. CDR3 nucleotide sequence: TGTGCCAGCAGTCCGCAAATTAACTCCTACAATGAGCAGTTCTTC.

There are many counts of this clonotype. This chain links TRBV20-1 with TRBJ1-6, with TRBD1 as a possible D gene (6 bases). The V and J ends lost 6 bases and 3 bases respectively, with 12 bases between them. CDR1 and CDR2 (germline): DFQATT, SNEGSKA (reference sequence). The CDR3 is made up of 14 amino acids. Here the CDR3 reads CSAAGAYYNSPLHF. As DNA, the CDR3 is TGCAGTGCCGCGGGGGCCTACTATAATTCACCCCTCCACTTT.

V gene TRBV9 combines with J gene TRBJ2-2; tentative D call: TRBD1 (6 bases). Germline CDR1 reads SGDLS; CDR2 reads YYNGEE. V was trimmed by 0 bases and J by 6 bases, leaving 15 bases between them. The CDR3 has 16 amino acids. The CDR3 region has the DNA TGTGCCAGCAGCGTAGCAGGGGCAGGGTCCGCCGGGGAGCTGTTTTTT. This gives the protein CASSVAGAGSAGELFF. Complete variable domain (other parts from reference TRBV9 and TRBJ2-2): DSGVTQTPKHLITATGQRVTLRCSPRSGDLSVYWYQQSLDQGLQFLIQYYNGEERAKGNILERFSAQQFPDLHSELNLSSLELGDSALYFCASSVAGAGSAGELFFGEGSRLTVL.

In this sample, this clonotype turned up a few times. This clone may be a read error of a much larger clone one base away. The rearrangement links TRBV18 to TRBJ1-2; 7 bases are shared with TRBD1. CDR3 length equals 14 residues. Unmatched junction bases numbered 5, after V lost 5 bases and J lost 2 bases. Germline V CDR1 and CDR2: KGHSH, LQKENI. Written as DNA, the CDR3 is TGTGCCAGCTCATCAGGACAGGACAACTATGGCTACACCTTC. Translating it yields CASSSGQDNYGYTF.

In its sample, this clonotype was seen many times. J is TRBJ2-7 and V is TRBV30; 10 bases agree with TRBD1. Germline V gene lookup returns CDR1 GTSNPN and CDR2 SVGIG (reference sequence). The J segment lost 4 bases and the V segment lost 0 bases, leaving 3 bases of the junction unmatched. The CDR3 extends over 14 amino acids. The CDR3 reads CAWSVRTGGYEQYF. As DNA, the CDR3 is TGTGCCTGGAGTGTAAGGACAGGGGGATACGAGCAGTACTTC. The full variable domain, its missing parts supplied by reference TRBV30 and TRBJ2-7, is SQTIHQWPATLVQPVGSPLSLECTVEGTSNPNLYWYRQAAGRGLQLLFYSVGIGQISSEVPQNLSASRPQDRQFILSSKKLLLSDSGFYLCAWSVRTGGYEQYFGPGTRLTVT.

CDR3 DNA sequence: TGTGCCAGCAGTTCAGACAGGGAACCTGAAGCTTTCTTT. As protein: CASSSDREPEAFF. V usage is TRBV6-5 and J usage is TRBJ1-1; 7 nucleotides align to TRBD1. The CDR3 has 13 amino acids. Germline-derived CDR1 and CDR2 are MNHEY and SVGAGI. Trimming removed 4 bases from V and 6 bases from J; junction bases left unmatched: 5.

Many counts were recorded for this clonotype. The V and J genes are TRBV7-9 and TRBJ2-1; possible D gene TRBD1, 5 bases. The CDR3 contains 16 residues. The V end was cut by 0 bases, the J end by 1 base, with 10 bases between. Germline V gives CDR1 SEHNR, CDR2 FQNEAQ (reference sequence). In DNA, the CDR3 is TGTGCCAGCAGCTTAGCGGGGCTCGGATCCTACAATGAGCAGTTCTTC. Translating it yields CASSLAGLGSYNEQFF.

This clonotype was found many times. V gene TRBV11-3 combines with J gene TRBJ1-4; D is possibly TRBD1 (6 bases). Germline values: CDR1 SGHNT, CDR2 YENEEA. The CDR3 has 20 amino acids. V was pared by 2 bases and J by 0 bases, with 22 bases between. The CDR3 protein is CASSLSARAGTLATNEKLFF. CDR3 bases: TGTGCCAGCAGCTTATCTGCTAGGGCAGGGACACTTGCAACTAATGAAAAACTGTTTTTT.

This clonotype showed up many times. For the CDR3, the DNA is TGTGCCTGGGAAAATGCACAGGGCTTTGGCTACACCTTC. This encodes CAWENAQGFGYTF. The rearrangement joins TRBV30 to TRBJ1-2; TRBD1 might be the D (6 bases). Germline CDR1 GTSNPN, CDR2 SVGIG (reference sequence). This CDR3 is built from 13 residues. V shed 5 bases and J shed 7 bases, with 17 bases lying between them.

This clonotype was counted at least ten times. V gene TRBV7-2 combines with J gene TRBJ2-7; TRBD1 matches 8 bases. Trimming at V came to 5 bases and at J to 3 bases, leaving 9 bases not matched to a gene. The germline gives CDR1 SGHTA, CDR2 FQGNSA. The CDR3 sequence is 15 residues long. The CDR3 sequence: CASSPGTGVYYEQYF. CDR3 bases: TGTGCCAGCAGCCCTGGGACAGGAGTTTACTACGAGCAGTACTTC.

A remark on this clonotype: A much larger clone lies one base from this, so it may be a read error. V usage is TRBV7-3 and J usage is TRBJ2-5; D remains unclear. The length of the CDR3 is 14 residues. Trimming cost V 6 bases and J 11 bases, with 22 bases left between them. In germline, CDR1 is SGHTA, CDR2 FQGTGA. CDR3 sequence: CASSYSRYTRPQYF. The CDR3 bases are TGTGCCAGCAGTTACAGCCGTTACACTCGACCGCAGTACTTC.

This clonotype has more than one count but fewer than ten. V and J are TRBV6-1 and TRBJ2-3; weak D call: TRBD2 (6 bases). With 6 bases removed from V and 0 bases from J, the gap between germline ends came to 7 bases. The CDR3 runs 13 residues. Looked up from germline, CDR1 is MNHNS and CDR2 is SASEGT. The CDR3 spells CASSAGSTDTQYF. For the CDR3, the DNA is TGTGCCAGCAGCGCGGGGAGCACAGATACGCAGTATTTT.

This clonotype has just one count. This may stem from a read error, because a much larger clone lies one nucleotide away. The V call is TRBV20-1, the J call TRBJ2-3; 11 nucleotides agree with TRBD2. The germline gives CDR1 DFQATT, CDR2 SNEGSKA (reference sequence). The CDR3 consists of 15 residues. J lost 2 bases, V lost 7 bases, and 8 bases had no gene match. CDR3 DNA: TGCAGTGTGAGGGGACTAGCGGATTTCACAGATACGCAGTATTTT. Amino acids: CSVRGLADFTDTQYF.

In its sample, this clonotype was seen many times. The chain couples TRBV20-1 to TRBJ1-1; D is unresolved. Germline CDR1 and CDR2: DFQATT and SNEGSKA (reference sequence). The CDR3 runs to 14 residues. The CDR3 protein is CSLSNSARNTEAFF. CDR3 bases: TGCAGCCTCTCCAACTCAGCGAGGAACACTGAAGCTTTCTTT.

This clonotype showed up many times. This chain links TRBV2 with TRBJ2-4, with D possibly called TRBD1 or TRBD2 (5 bases each). V dropped 4 bases and J dropped 4 bases, with 14 bases sitting between them. CDR1 is SNHLY and CDR2 is FYNNEI in the germline V gene. The CDR3 is made up of 15 amino acids. The CDR3 DNA reads TGTGCCAGCAGTGTTGAGGGGCGGGCGAAAAACATTCAGTACTTC. This translates into CASSVEGRAKNIQYF.

The sample holds many counts of this clonotype. This chain joins TRBV12-3 or TRBV12-4 and TRBJ1-6; 10 bases are shared with TRBD1. V shed 6 bases and J 9 bases; nucleotides not matched to a gene: 11. The CDR3 spans 16 residues. The CDR3 here is CASSRQGAGIGSPLHF. Written as DNA, the CDR3 is TGTGCCAGCAGCAGACAGGGGGCAGGGATCGGTTCACCCCTCCACTTT.

This clonotype was seen many times. The chain recombines TRBV28 with TRBJ2-2; TRBD2 is a possible D gene (5 bases). V was trimmed by 7 bases and J by 4 bases, leaving 13 bases between them. Germline V lookup: CDR1 MDHEN, CDR2 SYDVKM. This CDR3 has 14 amino acids. For the CDR3, the DNA is TGTGCCAGCAAAAATTCGGGGAGCACCGGGGAGCTGTTTTTT. Its translation is CASKNSGSTGELFF.

This clonotype came up many times. The chain couples TRBV11-2 to TRBJ1-5; 7 positions agree with TRBD1. The V gene end was trimmed by 5 bases and the J gene end by 5 bases; junction bases not matched to a gene: 3. This CDR3 region has 13 residues. Germline V gene lookup returns CDR1 SGHAT and CDR2 FQNNGV. Here the CDR3 DNA reads TGTGCCAGCAGCACCGACAGGGATCAGCCCCAGCATTTT. Translation: CASSTDRDQPQHF.

This clonotype turned up a few times. The rearrangement links TRBV6-1 to TRBJ2-5; the match to TRBD1 covers 11 bases. Germline lookup yields CDR1 MNHNS and CDR2 SASEGT. J gave up 2 bases and V 3 bases, and 2 bases lay outside the gene matches. CDR3 length: 15 amino acids. CDR3 in amino acids: CASSDRDRGQETQYF. DNA of the CDR3: TGTGCCAGCAGTGACCGGGACAGGGGGCAAGAGACCCAGTACTTC.

This sequence joins TRBV5-6 and TRBJ1-1; no firm D call. The V gene's germline CDR1 is SGHDT and CDR2 YYEEEE. V dropped 4 bases and J dropped 11 bases, with 21 bases sitting between them. The CDR3 is 14 residues long. The DNA of the CDR3 is TGTGCCAGCAGCCAGAGGAGCTGGGATATAGTCGCTTTCTTT. It translates to CASSQRSWDIVAFF.

This clonotype came up a few times. The CDR3 DNA is TGTGCCAGCAGCGCCAACCATAATTCACCCCTCCACTTT. It translates to CASSANHNSPLHF. This chain links TRBV9 with TRBJ1-6; D is undetermined. V lost 3 bases and J 5 bases, leaving 6 bases between the germline ends. The CDR3 consists of 13 residues. The V gene's germline CDR1 is SGDLS and CDR2 YYNGEE.

This clonotype has a single count. The chain couples TRBV24-1 to TRBJ1-1; a weak D match, TRBD1 (5 bases). V was cut by 3 bases and J by 0 bases, with 13 bases left in between. The CDR3 is made up of 16 amino acids. The germline gives CDR1 KGHDR, CDR2 SFDVKD. The CDR3: CATSDRQGLMNTEAFF. The CDR3 nucleotides are TGTGCCACCAGTGATAGGCAGGGTCTCATGAACACTGAAGCTTTCTTT.

This clonotype appeared a few times. The chain links TRBV6-1 to TRBJ1-2; 9 bases match TRBD1. The CDR3 has 15 residues. CDR1 is MNHNS and CDR2 is SASEGT in the germline V gene. Germline trimming cut 7 bases from V and 2 bases from J; bases unmatched to any gene: 8. This CDR3 reads CASTKGQGLNYGYTF. CDR3 DNA: TGTGCCAGCACTAAGGGACAGGGTTTGAACTATGGCTACACCTTC.

This clonotype was observed many times. The rearrangement uses TRBV7-3 and TRBJ1-1; D may be TRBD1 (5 bases). The CDR3 extends over 13 amino acids. The germline CDR1 and CDR2 sequences are SGHTA and FQGTGA. Trimming took off 5 bases at V and 4 bases at J, with 11 bases between the two ends. CDR3 region: CASSIQAGTEAFF. Here the CDR3 DNA reads TGTGCCAGCAGCATACAGGCAGGCACTGAAGCTTTCTTT.

This clonotype appeared many times. The chain is built from TRBV2 and TRBJ1-1, with 12 bases that match TRBD1. V lost 6 bases and J lost 0; bases outside the gene matches: 2. CDR3 length: 15 amino acids. Germline V lookup: CDR1 SNHLY, CDR2 FYNNEI. This chain's CDR3 is CASRGTGGMNTEAFF. DNA of the CDR3: TGTGCCAGCAGGGGGACAGGGGGCATGAACACTGAAGCTTTCTTT.